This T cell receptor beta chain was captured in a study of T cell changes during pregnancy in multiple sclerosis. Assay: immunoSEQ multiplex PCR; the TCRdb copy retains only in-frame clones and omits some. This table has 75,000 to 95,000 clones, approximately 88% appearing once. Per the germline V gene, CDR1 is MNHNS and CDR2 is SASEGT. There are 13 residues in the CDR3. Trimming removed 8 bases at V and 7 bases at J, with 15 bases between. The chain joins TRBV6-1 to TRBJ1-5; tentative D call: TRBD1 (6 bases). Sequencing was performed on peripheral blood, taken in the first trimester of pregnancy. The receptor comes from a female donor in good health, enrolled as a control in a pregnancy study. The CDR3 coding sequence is TGTGCCAGCCATATACGACAGGCCCAGCCCCAGCATTTT. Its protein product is CASHIRQAQPQHF.